This is a list of T cell receptor beta chains from one sample in a study of T cells in Graves' hyperthyroidism and ophthalmopathy. TCRdb redid the calling of the multiplex PCR reads with MiXCR, one entry per CDR3 protein. The table includes 460,000 or so distinct CDR3 sequences, 13% to 15% detected once. The sequenced sample was blood. The origin of the receptors is a woman under 30 with Graves' hyperthyroidism. Each CDR3 is given with its conserved first and last residue. D genes are given only for firm matches. The size of a clone is reported for some rows only, either as once, few or many, or as a class for expanded clones.

clone size	V gene	D gene	J gene	CDR3 protein	CDR3 DNA
NA	TRBV12-3/TRBV12-4	NA	TRBJ2-3	CASSFGQYSDTQYF	TGTGCCAGCAGTTTCGGACAGTACTCAGATACGCAGTATTTT
many	TRBV6-1	TRBD1	TRBJ1-2	CASSPTGQTLRGYTF	TGTGCCAGCAGTCCGACGGGACAGACCTTAAGGGGCTACACCTTC
many	TRBV12-3/TRBV12-4	TRBD2	TRBJ2-1	CASSLAGGPGNEQFF	TGTGCCAGCAGCTTAGCGGGAGGGCCGGGCAATGAGCAGTTCTTC
many	TRBV7-8	NA	TRBJ1-1	CASSFNPGNTEAFF	TGTGCCAGCAGCTTCAATCCGGGGAACACTGAAGCTTTCTTT
many	TRBV2	NA	TRBJ2-3	CASSERGPVTQYF	TGTGCCAGCAGTGAAAGGGGACCGGTTACGCAGTATTTT
many	TRBV12-3/TRBV12-4	NA	TRBJ1-3	CASGGSGNTIYF	TGTGCCAGCGGGGGGTCTGGAAACACCATATATTTT
NA	TRBV10-1	NA	TRBJ2-1	CASSDSLNEQFF	TGCGCCAGCAGTGATAGTTTGAATGAGCAGTTCTTC
many	TRBV6-1	NA	TRBJ2-1	CASGPYDGSYNEQFF	TGTGCCAGCGGACCCTATGACGGCTCCTACAATGAGCAGTTCTTC
NA	TRBV7-2	NA	TRBJ1-1	CASSLGWTENTEAFF	TGTGCCAGCAGCTTAGGTTGGACGGAGAACACTGAAGCTTTCTTT
many	TRBV20-1	TRBD2	TRBJ2-1	CSASKGYAAGEGNEQFF	TGCAGTGCTAGCAAAGGATATGCAGCGGGAGAGGGAAATGAGCAGTTCTTC
few	TRBV9	TRBD2	TRBJ2-1	CASSVSGGQIYYNEQFF	TGTGCCAGCAGCGTATCGGGAGGGCAAATTTACTACAATGAGCAGTTCTTC
NA	TRBV9	TRBD2	TRBJ2-1	CASSVALAGVHEQFF	TGTGCCAGCAGCGTAGCCCTAGCGGGAGTCCATGAGCAGTTCTTC
many	TRBV18	TRBD1	TRBJ2-4	CASSLPGTGNIQYF	TGTGCCAGCTCACTTCCCGGGACAGGAAACATTCAGTACTTC
NA	TRBV14	TRBD2	TRBJ2-1	CASSPYSGNGRANEQFF	TGTGCCAGCAGCCCTTACTCAGGTAACGGGAGGGCCAATGAGCAGTTCTTC
many	TRBV19	TRBD1	TRBJ1-1	CASTWGQGGEAFF	TGTGCCAGTACCTGGGGACAGGGCGGTGAAGCTTTCTTT
NA	TRBV27	NA	TRBJ2-5	CASKYGRDGQETQYF	TGTGCCAGCAAATACGGACGGGATGGGCAAGAGACCCAGTACTTC
NA	TRBV19	TRBD2	TRBJ2-1	CASSIGGGAGGTKEFF	TGTGCCAGTAGTATAGGGGGGGGGGCGGGGGGAACCAAGGAGTTCTTC
few	TRBV6-2/TRBV6-3	TRBD1	TRBJ2-1	CASSTQGVSYNEQFF	TGTGCCAGCTCGACCCAGGGGGTATCTTACAATGAGCAGTTCTTC
many	TRBV30	TRBD1	TRBJ2-2	CAYSTGQGNGELFF	TGTGCTTACAGCACCGGACAGGGGAACGGGGAGCTGTTTTTT
few	TRBV11-2	NA	TRBJ2-3	CASSLKILASDTQYF	TGTGCCAGCAGCTTAAAAATCCTAGCGTCAGATACGCAGTATTTT
NA	TRBV7-9	NA	TRBJ1-2	CASSSRRSSTPTDYGYTF	TGTGCCAGCAGCTCTAGACGCTCTTCAACCCCAACAGACTATGGCTACACCTTC
many	TRBV20-1	NA	TRBJ2-7	CSAREDFRSYEQYF	TGCAGTGCTAGAGAGGACTTCCGCTCCTACGAGCAGTACTTC
many	TRBV6-6	NA	TRBJ1-6	CASSYPGQNSPLHF	TGTGCCAGCAGTTACCCCGGACAGAATTCACCCCTCCACTTT
many	TRBV2	NA	TRBJ2-4	CASNEWNIQYF	TGTGCCAGCAATGAGTGGAACATTCAGTACTTC
NA	TRBV29-1	NA	TRBJ2-7	CSVRRGDYEQYF	TGCAGCGTTCGTCGAGGGGACTACGAGCAGTACTTC
NA	TRBV20-1	TRBD2	TRBJ2-1	CSARGLAGGEQFF	TGCAGTGCTAGGGGGCTAGCGGGAGGAGAGCAGTTCTTC
NA	TRBV9	TRBD1	TRBJ1-5	CASSPGGLPDGDQPQHF	TGTGCCAGCAGCCCAGGGGGCCTCCCCGATGGGGATCAGCCCCAGCATTTT
few	TRBV20-1	TRBD1	TRBJ1-3	CSAARTGNSGNTIYF	TGCAGTGCTGCTCGGACAGGGAACTCTGGAAACACCATATATTTT
many	TRBV7-9	TRBD2	TRBJ2-1	CASSLIAGSVDEQFF	TGTGCCAGCAGCCTAATAGCGGGTTCGGTCGATGAGCAGTTCTTC
many	TRBV3-1	NA	TRBJ1-1	CASSHITDEAFF	TGTGCCAGCAGCCATATTACAGATGAAGCTTTCTTT
NA	TRBV3-1	NA	TRBJ1-5	CASSQDNRQPQHF	TGTGCCAGCAGCCAAGATAATAGGCAGCCCCAGCATTTT